Shown below are 14 T cell receptor beta chains from a single sample sequenced in a study of blood T cells in healthy people across ages. Sample-barcoded 5' priming and a J-beta primer mix drove a second PCR of 7 to 11 cycles. TCRdb recomputed calls from the 5' RACE reads with MiXCR, one row per CDR3 protein. The top ten hold about 3% of the sample, which has some 850,000 distinct CDR3 sequences, roughly 26% seen once. This same sample was also taken into another study, of T cells of mothers and their children.

Specimen: blood. The receptor source for this set is a boy aged 5 to 17 in good health.

Comments on this clonotype: At one end the junction does not follow the germline gene, possibly because of a read error. V and J are TRBV3-1 and TRBJ1-3; D might be TRBD1 (6 bases). The germline gives CDR1 LGHDT, CDR2 YNNKEL (reference sequence). The CDR3 is 15 residues long. In DNA, the CDR3 is TGTGCCAGCAGCCAAGCCGGACAGACTGGAAACACCACATATTTT. Translation gives CASSQAGQTGNTTYF.

This clonotype has just a few counts. This chain links TRBV5-1 with TRBJ2-6; no clear D gene. Germline V lookup: CDR1 SGHRS, CDR2 YFSETQ. The germline V and J ends were trimmed by 4 bases and 4 bases, with 9 bases remaining between them. This CDR3 is 14 amino acids long. The CDR3 sequence: CASSPSLGANVLTF. In nucleotides, the CDR3 is TGCGCCAGCAGCCCGAGTTTGGGGGCCAACGTCCTGACTTTC.

The chain links TRBV5-5 to TRBJ2-6, with 9 bases fitting TRBD2. CDR3 size: 18 residues. The germline CDR1 and CDR2 sequences are SGHKS and YYEKEE (reference sequence). J gave up 0 bases and V 0 bases, and 4 bases lay outside the gene matches. CDR3 in amino acids: CASSLGLADHSGANVLTF. In nucleotides, the CDR3 is TGTGCCAGCAGCTTGGGACTAGCGGACCACTCTGGGGCCAACGTCCTGACTTTC.

In its sample, this clonotype was seen a few times. The V call is TRBV29-1, the J call TRBJ2-5; D is uncertain. Gene TRBJ2-7 matches the end of the DNA better, so the J call may be wrong. The CDR3 has 14 residues. The germline CDR1 and CDR2 sequences are SQVTM and ANQGSEA. The CDR3, as DNA: TGCAGCGTTGAGGTGTTTGGCCGGAACTACGAGCAGTACTTC. This codes for CSVEVFGRNYEQYF.

This clonotype was picked up one time. The chain couples TRBV28 to TRBJ2-3; D remains ambiguous. CDR3 size: 15 residues. Germline V gene sequence: CDR1 MDHEN, CDR2 SYDVKM. V dropped 5 bases and J dropped 2 bases, with 14 bases sitting between them. CDR3 nucleotide sequence: TGTGCCAGCAGTCGAAGTGGTCAGCTCACAGATACGCAGTATTTT. It encodes CASSRSGQLTDTQYF.

V and J are TRBV5-5 and TRBJ2-2, with D maybe TRBD2 (5 bases). CDR1 SGHKS and CDR2 YYEKEE come from the germline V gene (reference sequence). The V end lost 4 bases, the J end lost 3 bases, and 16 bases lay between the germline ends. The CDR3 has 16 residues. The CDR3 DNA reads as TGTGCCAGCAGCGCACGGACCACGAGGGACACCGGGGAGCTGTTTTTT. It encodes CASSARTTRDTGELFF.

This clonotype has more than one count but fewer than ten. The V and J genes are TRBV20-1 and TRBJ2-7, with D tentatively TRBD2 (5 bases). The ends were cut back, 5 bases at V and 3 bases at J, with 11 bases in the middle. CDR3 size: 12 residues. The germline V gene encodes CDR1 DFQATT and CDR2 SNEGSKA (reference sequence). The CDR3 loop reads CSAERTDYEQYF. The CDR3 nucleotides read TGCAGTGCTGAGCGGACGGACTACGAGCAGTACTTC.

The chain couples TRBV12-3 or TRBV12-4 to TRBJ1-2; a weak D match, TRBD1 (6 bases). Trimming stripped 6 bases from V and 4 bases from J, with 15 bases between. There are 14 residues in the CDR3. The CDR3 loop is CASSQAGGFYGYTF. For the CDR3, the DNA is TGTGCCAGCAGCCAAGCGGGGGGCTTCTATGGCTACACCTTC.

The V call is TRBV5-1, the J call TRBJ1-2; 7 bases are a match to TRBD1. Germline CDR1 SGHRS, CDR2 YFSETQ. The V and J ends lost 4 bases and 4 bases, in that order; junction bases with no gene match: 10. There are 15 residues in the CDR3. The CDR3, as DNA: TGCGCCAGCAGCCCATTACAGGGGACTTTCTATGGCTACACCTTC. It is translated as CASSPLQGTFYGYTF.

This clonotype has more than one count but fewer than ten. The rearrangement uses TRBV28 and TRBJ1-6; D uncertain. The CDR3 is 13 amino acids. Germline CDR1 reads MDHEN; CDR2 reads SYDVKM. The ends were cut back, 9 bases at V and 4 bases at J, with 10 bases in the middle. For the CDR3, the DNA is TGTGCCAGTTCTCAGGAATATAATTCACCCCTCCACTTT. Its translation: CASSQEYNSPLHF.

In its sample, this clonotype was seen a few times. V and J are TRBV9 and TRBJ2-1; the D is unclear. CDR1 and CDR2 from the germline V gene are SGDLS and YYNGEE. V lost 0 bases and J lost 15, with 4 bases in between. This CDR3 has 9 residues. CDR3 protein: CASSVGWFF. CDR3 sequence (DNA): TGTGCCAGCAGCGTAGGGTGGTTCTTC. Variable domain in full (rest from reference TRBV9 and TRBJ2-1): DSGVTQTPKHLITATGQRVTLRCSPRSGDLSVYWYQQSLDQGLQFLIQYYNGEERAKGNILERFSAQQFPDLHSELNLSSLELGDSALYFCASSVGWFFGPGTRLTVL.

A few counts support this clonotype. The rearrangement joins TRBV6-1 to TRBJ2-1; 11 positions match TRBD1. Germline loops: CDR1 MNHNS, CDR2 SASEGT. This CDR3 contains 14 residues. With V trimmed by 6 bases and J by 6 bases, 4 bases remained unmatched. Here the CDR3 reads CASSWDRGSNEQFF. CDR3 DNA sequence: TGTGCCAGCAGCTGGGACAGGGGGAGCAATGAGCAGTTCTTC.

This clonotype was detected many times. The CDR3 loop is CSATSGTGTGYTF. CDR3 in DNA: TGCAGTGCTACCTCCGGGACCGGGACGGGCTACACCTTC. This chain joins TRBV20-1 and TRBJ1-2; D perhaps matches TRBD1 (5 bases). In germline, CDR1 is DFQATT, CDR2 SNEGSKA (reference sequence). The CDR3 loop spans 13 amino acids. The ends were cut back, 4 bases at V and 8 bases at J, with 17 bases in the middle.

The gene calls are TRBV11-2 and TRBJ2-1; D ambiguous. The CDR3 is 14 amino acids. The germline V gene has CDR1 SGHAT and CDR2 FQNNGV. Trimming shortened V by 3 bases and J by 6 bases, and 12 bases separated the two germline ends. The CDR3: CASSLPGPGNEQFF. CDR3 nucleotides: TGTGCCAGCAGCTTGCCGGGCCCGGGCAATGAGCAGTTCTTC.